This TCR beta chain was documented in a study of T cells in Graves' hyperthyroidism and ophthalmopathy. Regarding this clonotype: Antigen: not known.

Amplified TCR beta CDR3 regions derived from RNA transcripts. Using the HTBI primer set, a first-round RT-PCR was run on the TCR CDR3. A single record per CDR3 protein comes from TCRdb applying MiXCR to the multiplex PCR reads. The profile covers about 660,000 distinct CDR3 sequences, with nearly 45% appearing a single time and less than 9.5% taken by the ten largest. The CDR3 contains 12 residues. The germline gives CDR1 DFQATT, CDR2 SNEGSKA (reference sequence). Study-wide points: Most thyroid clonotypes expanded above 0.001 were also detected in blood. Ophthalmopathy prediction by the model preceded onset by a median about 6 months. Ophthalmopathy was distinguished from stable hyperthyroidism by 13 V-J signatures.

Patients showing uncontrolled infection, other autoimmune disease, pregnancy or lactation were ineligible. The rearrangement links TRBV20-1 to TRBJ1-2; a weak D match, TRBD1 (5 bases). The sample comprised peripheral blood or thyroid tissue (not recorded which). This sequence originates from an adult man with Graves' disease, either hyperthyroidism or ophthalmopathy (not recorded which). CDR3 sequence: CSSQGVNYGYTF. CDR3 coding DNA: TGCAGCTCCCAGGGAGTTAACTATGGCTACACCTTC.